This T cell receptor (beta chain) was recorded in a study of cytomegalovirus exposure and HLA in healthy donors. CDR3 length equals 16 residues. Between the trimmed V and J ends, which lost 4 bases and 8 bases, there was a span of 23 bases. Germline V lookup: CDR1 ENHRY, CDR2 SYGVKD. A multiplex PCR was run with 60 Vbeta primers and 13 Jbeta primers. The protocol was immunoSEQ multiplex PCR, while the TCRdb copy is restricted to in-frame clones and leaves out a portion. The table has 95,000 to 150,000 clones, around 79% seen once. The clonotype was recovered from a woman in her forties in good health and CMV-seronegative. The sample taken for sequencing was PBMCs. The rearrangement uses TRBV10-3 and TRBJ1-2; weak D call: TRBD1 (6 bases). The CDR3 nucleotides are TGTGCCATCAGTGCCAACAATCAGGGGCCCGACAGGGGCTACACCTTC. This encodes CAISANNQGPDRGYTF.